Listed below are T cell receptor beta chains from one sample, sequenced in a study of shared clonotypes between healthy human individuals. TCRdb's copy holds only in-frame clones and misses some; the assay was immunoSEQ multiplex PCR. The data hold about 1.9 million clones, with 90% to 95% observed a single time. The sample taken for sequencing was naive CD8+ T cells from PBMCs. The origin of the receptors is a man aged 18 to 29 in good health. Some clones in this sample may be carry-over from other donors' samples. The CDR3 runs from the conserved cysteine through the conserved F or W. The D gene is left open where the match is weak.

j_call: TRBJ2-7
v_call: TRBV7-9
d_call: TRBD2
cdr3_aa: CASSPPSGTSGRGNEQYF

j_call: TRBJ2-7
v_call: TRBV27
d_call: -
cdr3_aa: CASSNRSSGDNYEQYF

j_call: TRBJ1-2
v_call: TRBV4-1
d_call: -
cdr3_aa: CASSQEVGVRVGGYTF

j_call: TRBJ2-7
v_call: TRBV27
d_call: TRBD2
cdr3_aa: CASSLLALAGAHEQYF

j_call: TRBJ2-3
v_call: TRBV7-9
d_call: -
cdr3_aa: CASRSSGFHTDTQYF

j_call: TRBJ2-3
v_call: TRBV2
d_call: TRBD2
cdr3_aa: CASYPSAGGADTQYF

j_call: TRBJ2-2
v_call: TRBV4-3
d_call: TRBD1
cdr3_aa: CASSQSIQGAYGELFF

j_call: TRBJ1-2
v_call: TRBV7-9
d_call: -
cdr3_aa: CASSLVGSNYGYTF

j_call: TRBJ1-5
v_call: TRBV18
d_call: -
cdr3_aa: CASSPVSNQPQHF

j_call: TRBJ2-5
v_call: TRBV7-2
d_call: -
cdr3_aa: CASSERDRVTQYF

j_call: TRBJ2-7
v_call: TRBV27
d_call: TRBD2
cdr3_aa: CASSLSRGAGAYEQYF

j_call: TRBJ2-7
v_call: TRBV11-2
d_call: -
cdr3_aa: CASSSPPATSSYEQYF

j_call: TRBJ2-3
v_call: TRBV27
d_call: TRBD2
cdr3_aa: CASSLSGSADTQYF

j_call: TRBJ1-1
v_call: TRBV7-9
d_call: -
cdr3_aa: CASSLSPEGCTEAFF

j_call: TRBJ2-7
v_call: TRBV28
d_call: -
cdr3_aa: CASSPRQARYEQYF

j_call: TRBJ2-7
v_call: TRBV7-9
d_call: -
cdr3_aa: CASSLAAETPYEQYF

j_call: TRBJ2-7
v_call: TRBV27
d_call: TRBD2
cdr3_aa: CASSPAGRGTYEQYF

j_call: TRBJ2-7
v_call: TRBV19
d_call: TRBD2
cdr3_aa: CASSIGLAGGAEQYF

j_call: TRBJ1-1
v_call: TRBV6-5
d_call: -
cdr3_aa: CASSPSGPMNTEAFF

j_call: TRBJ1-2
v_call: TRBV7-9
d_call: -
cdr3_aa: CASSLVARSNYGYTF

j_call: TRBJ2-3
v_call: TRBV9
d_call: TRBD2
cdr3_aa: CASSVGYLLAEKRGADTQYF

j_call: TRBJ2-3
v_call: TRBV13
d_call: TRBD2
cdr3_aa: CASSLGPGGRASDTQYF